The source of this T cell receptor (beta chain) is a study of T cell changes during pregnancy in multiple sclerosis. This CDR3 region has 16 residues. J was trimmed by 5 bases and V by 7 bases; bases with no gene match: 11. Germline V gives CDR1 MDHEN, CDR2 SYDVKM. Some clones are missing from TCRdb's copy, which holds only in-frame ones; the method was immunoSEQ multiplex PCR. The profile covers tens of thousands of clones, with around nine tenths appearing a single time and roughly 3.6% taken by the ten largest. Sequencing used peripheral blood, obtained after pregnancy. This TCR came from a female donor in good health, enrolled as a control in a pregnancy study. This chain joins TRBV28 and TRBJ2-3, with 11 nucleotides matching TRBD2. The CDR3 region is CASKLAGGGRVDTQYF. Written as DNA, the CDR3 is TGTGCCAGCAAATTAGCGGGAGGGGGAAGAGTAGATACGCAGTATTTT.